This T cell receptor (beta chain) derives from a study of STAT5B mutations in CD4+ large granular lymphocyte leukemia. Assay used: immunoSEQ multiplex PCR; TCRdb lists only in-frame clones, some missing. Of around 30,000 clones in the sample, about three quarters were seen once. Concerning this clone itself: The target antigen is unknown.

Study observations and caveats: Patient CD4-sorted repertoires looked more clonal than healthy CD4+ repertoires, even without putative leukemic clones. Higher CD4+ than CD8+ T-LGLL clonality might reflect small sample size.

Controls came from buffy coats of healthy blood donors. The sequence was obtained from a human donor in good health. The sequenced material came from CD4+ T cells from blood buffy coats.

The chain's CDR3 is CASSLRGSSYNEQFF. The CDR3 DNA sequence: TGTGCCAGCAGCTTAAGAGGGAGCTCCTACAATGAGCAGTTCTTC. The chain carries TRBV7-2 and TRBJ2-1; a possible D gene is TRBD2 (5 bases). This CDR3 spans 15 amino acids. The V and J ends lost 2 bases and 0 bases respectively, with 8 bases between them. Germline V gene lookup returns CDR1 SGHTA and CDR2 FQGNSA. The full variable domain, completed using reference TRBV7-2 and TRBJ2-1, is GAGVSQSPSNKVTEKGKDVELRCDPISGHTALYWYRQSLGQGLEFLIYFQGNSAPDKSGLPSDRFSAERTGGSVSTLTIQRTQQEDSAVYLCASSLRGSSYNEQFFGPGTRLTVL.